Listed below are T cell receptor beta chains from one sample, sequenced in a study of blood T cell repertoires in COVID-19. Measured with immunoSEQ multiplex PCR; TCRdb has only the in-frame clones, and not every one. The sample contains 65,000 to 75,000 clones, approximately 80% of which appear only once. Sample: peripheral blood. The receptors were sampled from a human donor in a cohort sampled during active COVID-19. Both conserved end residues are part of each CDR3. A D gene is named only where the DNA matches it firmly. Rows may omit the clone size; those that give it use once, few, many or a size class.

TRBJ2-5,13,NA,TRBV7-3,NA,CASSLGARETQYF,TGTGCCAGCAGCTTAGGGGCCCGGGAGACCCAGTACTTC
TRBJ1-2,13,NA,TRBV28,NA,CASSLGGSYGYTF,TGTGCCAGCAGTTTAGGGGGGTCCTATGGCTACACCTTC
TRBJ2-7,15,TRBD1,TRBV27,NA,CASRVTGQGYYEQYF,TGTGCCAGCAGAGTTACGGGACAGGGTTACTACGAGCAGTACTTC
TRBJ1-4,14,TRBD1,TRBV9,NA,CASAIGTANEKLFF,TGTGCCAGCGCAATCGGGACAGCTAATGAAAAACTGTTTTTT
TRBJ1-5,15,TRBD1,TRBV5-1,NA,CASRTGTGSNQPQHF,TGCGCCAGCAGAACCGGGACAGGGAGTAATCAGCCCCAGCATTTT
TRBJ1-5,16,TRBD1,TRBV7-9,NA,CASSLGDRVSNQPQHF,TGTGCCAGCAGCTTAGGGGACAGGGTTAGCAATCAGCCCCAGCATTTT
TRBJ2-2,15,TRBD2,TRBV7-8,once,CASSFGTRPTGELFF,TGTGCCAGCAGCTTTGGGACTAGACCCACCGGGGAGCTGTTTTTT
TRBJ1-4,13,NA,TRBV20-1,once,CSASYRYNEKLFF,TGCAGTGCTAGTTATCGTTATAATGAAAAACTGTTTTTT
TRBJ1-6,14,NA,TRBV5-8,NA,CASTRQTDNSPLHF,TGTGCCAGCACACGACAAACTGATAATTCACCCCTCCACTTT
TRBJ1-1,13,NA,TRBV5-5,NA,CASSFRSDTEAFF,TGTGCCAGCAGCTTTCGGTCCGACACTGAAGCTTTCTTT
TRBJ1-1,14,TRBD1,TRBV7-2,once,CASSLVGGGTEAFF,TGTGCCAGCAGCTTAGTAGGGGGCGGAACTGAAGCTTTCTTT
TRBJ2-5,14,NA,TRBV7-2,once,CASSLAGSGETQYF,TGTGCCAGCAGCTTAGCCGGTTCGGGTGAGACCCAGTACTTC
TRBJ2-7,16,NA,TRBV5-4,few,CASSPGGGGGLHEQYF,TGTGCCAGCAGCCCGGGGGGCGGCGGGGGCCTCCACGAGCAGTACTTC
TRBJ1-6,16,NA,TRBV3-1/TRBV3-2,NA,CASSQISGTLGSPLHF,TGTGCCAGCAGCCAAATCTCCGGGACATTGGGTTCACCCCTCCACTTT
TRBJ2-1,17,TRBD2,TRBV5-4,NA,CASIRTSGPWGYNEQFF,TGTGCCAGCATCCGGACTAGCGGTCCCTGGGGCTACAATGAGCAGTTCTTC
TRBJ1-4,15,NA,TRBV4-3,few,CASSQVRRANEKLFF,TGCGCCAGCAGCCAAGTACGGCGGGCTAATGAAAAACTGTTTTTT
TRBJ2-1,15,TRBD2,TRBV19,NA,CASTRDGTSIREQFF,TGTGCCAGTACCCGAGACGGGACTAGTATTCGGGAGCAGTTCTTC
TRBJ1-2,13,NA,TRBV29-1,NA,CSVEVARGYGYTF,TGCAGCGTTGAAGTCGCCAGGGGCTATGGCTACACCTTC
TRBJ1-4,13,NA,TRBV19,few,CATADRVNEKLFF,TGTGCCACCGCGGACAGAGTTAATGAAAAACTGTTTTTT
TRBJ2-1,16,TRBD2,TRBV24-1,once,CATSHPGLAVTDEQFF,TGTGCCACCAGTCATCCGGGACTAGCGGTTACCGACGAGCAGTTCTTC
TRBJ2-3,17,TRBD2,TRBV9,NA,CASSNPGTSGRIDTQYF,TGTGCCAGCAGCAACCCCGGGACTAGCGGGAGAATAGATACGCAGTATTTT
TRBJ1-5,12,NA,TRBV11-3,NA,CASSSGNQPQHF,TGTGCCAGCAGCTCAGGGAATCAGCCCCAGCATTTT
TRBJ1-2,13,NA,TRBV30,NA,CAWKGQGQGGYTF,TGTGCCTGGAAGGGCCAGGGGCAGGGCGGCTACACCTTC
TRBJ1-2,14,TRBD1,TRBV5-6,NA,CASSPIDRESGYTF,TGTGCCAGCAGCCCGATAGACAGGGAAAGCGGCTACACCTTC
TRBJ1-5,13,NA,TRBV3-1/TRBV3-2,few,CASSRSEGQPQHF,TGTGCCAGCAGCCGCTCGGAGGGACAGCCCCAGCATTTT
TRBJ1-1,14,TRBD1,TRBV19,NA,CASSPRQGISEAFF,TGTGCCAGTAGTCCCCGACAGGGGATCTCTGAAGCTTTCTTT
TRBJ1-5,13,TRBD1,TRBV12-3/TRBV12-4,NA,CASSSGQGKPQHF,TGTGCCAGCAGTTCTGGACAGGGAAAGCCCCAGCATTTT
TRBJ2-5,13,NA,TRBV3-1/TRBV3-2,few,CASSPMLATTQYF,TGTGCCAGCAGCCCCATGCTAGCAACGACCCAGTACTTC
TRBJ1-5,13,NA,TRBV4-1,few,CASSDGVRLPQHF,TGCGCCAGCAGTGACGGAGTCCGTCTGCCCCAGCATTTT
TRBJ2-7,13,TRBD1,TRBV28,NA,CASSSGTGTEQYF,TGTGCCAGCAGTTCCGGGACAGGGACCGAGCAGTACTTC
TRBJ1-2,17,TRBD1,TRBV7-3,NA,CASSPQPVDRGSYGYTF,TGTGCCAGCAGCCCCCAACCCGTAGACAGGGGAAGCTATGGCTACACCTTC
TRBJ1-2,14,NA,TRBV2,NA,CASSEIEEPYGYTF,TGTGCCAGCAGTGAAATAGAGGAACCCTATGGCTACACCTTC
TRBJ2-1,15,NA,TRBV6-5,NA,CASSYPYSLFNEQFF,TGTGCCAGCAGTTACCCCTATTCCCTCTTCAATGAGCAGTTCTTC
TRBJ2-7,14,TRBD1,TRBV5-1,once,CASSPGTGVYEQYF,TGCGCCAGCAGCCCCGGGACAGGGGTATACGAGCAGTACTTC
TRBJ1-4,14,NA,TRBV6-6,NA,CASSYSGGREKLFF,TGTGCCAGCAGTTACTCGGGGGGTCGGGAAAAACTGTTTTTT
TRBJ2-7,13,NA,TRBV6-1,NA,CASSENSGYEQYF,TGTGCCAGCAGTGAGAACAGCGGCTACGAGCAGTACTTC